This TCR beta chain was sequenced in a study of T cell changes during pregnancy in multiple sclerosis. The method was immunoSEQ multiplex PCR; TCRdb's version includes in-frame clones alone and lacks a portion of them. The data show some 67,000 clones, approximately 92% seen once. Trimming took 5 bases from V and 4 from J, leaving 12 bases between them. Per the germline V gene, CDR1 is SGHRS and CDR2 is YFSETQ. CDR3 length equals 13 residues. The genes are TRBV5-1 and TRBJ1-1; no reliable D call. This material consisted of peripheral blood, taken in the first trimester of pregnancy. This sequence was found in a female donor with multiple sclerosis, enrolled in a pregnancy study. CDR3 residues: CASREPETTEAFF. The CDR3 region has the DNA TGCGCCAGCAGGGAGCCGGAGACCACTGAAGCTTTCTTT.